The 23 T cell receptor beta chains below were found in one sample sequenced in a study of blood T cell repertoires in COVID-19. TCRdb keeps only in-frame clones here, not all; method: immunoSEQ multiplex PCR. Of some 50,000 clones listed, about nine tenths are singletons. Sequenced: peripheral blood. These receptors were collected from a man aged 40-50 years with acute or convalescent COVID-19.

CDR3 loop: CASSPASGYTGELFF. The CDR3 DNA reads TGTGCCAGCTCACCCGCTAGCGGATACACCGGGGAGCTGTTTTTT. V is TRBV18 and J is TRBJ2-2; the match to TRBD2 covers 7 bases. From germline, CDR1 is KGHSH and CDR2 LQKENI. The CDR3 spans 15 residues. Unmatched junction bases numbered 4, after V lost 3 bases and J lost 3 bases. The entire variable domain, with the rest obtained from reference TRBV18 and TRBJ2-2, is as follows: NAGVMQNPRHLVRRRGQEARLRCSPMKGHSHVYWYRQLPEEGLKFMVYLQKENIIDESGMPKERFSAEFPKEGPSILRIQQVVRGDSAAYFCASSPASGYTGELFFGEGSRLTVL.

The chain links TRBV2 to TRBJ2-1; 7 nucleotides agree with TRBD2. The CDR3 is made up of 15 amino acids. J lost 4 bases, V lost 4 bases, and 7 bases had no gene match. Per the germline V gene, CDR1 is SNHLY and CDR2 is FYNNEI. The chain's CDR3 is CASSGPSGVYNEQFF. The CDR3 nucleotides read TGTGCCAGCAGTGGCCCGAGCGGGGTTTACAATGAGCAGTTCTTC.

The gene calls are TRBV28 and TRBJ2-7, with a weak D call TRBD1 (6 bases). CDR1 MDHEN and CDR2 SYDVKM come from the germline V gene. V was trimmed by 6 bases and J by 1 base, leaving 10 bases between them. This CDR3 region has 13 residues. CDR3 DNA sequence: TGTGCCAGCAGCTACGGACAGTCCTACGAGCAGTACTTC. As protein: CASSYGQSYEQYF.

This chain connects TRBV9 to TRBJ2-1; possibly TRBD2 for D (6 bases). CDR3 length: 13 amino acids. V was trimmed by 4 bases and J by 6 bases, leaving 11 bases between them. Germline V gives CDR1 SGDLS, CDR2 YYNGEE. Here the CDR3 reads CASSKRAGNEQFF. In nucleotides, the CDR3 is TGTGCCAGCAGCAAGCGGGCCGGCAATGAGCAGTTCTTC.

The chain combines TRBV18 with TRBJ2-5; D is uncertain. CDR1 is KGHSH and CDR2 is LQKENI in the germline V gene. The CDR3 runs to 14 residues. V shed 3 bases and J shed 5 bases, with 13 bases lying between them. Here the CDR3 DNA reads TGTGCCAGCTCACCCGAAAGCTACGGGGAGACCCAGTACTTC. Amino acids: CASSPESYGETQYF.

A single count supports this clone. The chain recombines TRBV6-1 with TRBJ2-4, with 10 bases aligning to TRBD2. Trimming removed 4 bases from V and 2 bases from J; junction bases left unmatched: 5. The CDR3 covers 16 residues. The germline gives CDR1 MNHNS, CDR2 SASEGT. The CDR3 loop is CASSVAGGGSKNIQYF. The CDR3, as DNA: TGTGCCAGCAGTGTAGCGGGAGGCGGGTCCAAAAACATTCAGTACTTC.

The chain recombines TRBV7-2 with TRBJ2-1; D is unresolved. The CDR3 runs to 11 residues. Germline CDR1 is SGHTA and CDR2 is FQGNSA. V was trimmed by 11 bases and J by 2 bases, leaving 7 bases between them. CDR3 region: CASLAYNEQFF. CDR3 nucleotides: TGTGCCTCGCTAGCCTACAATGAGCAGTTCTTC.

The V call is TRBV7-9, the J call TRBJ2-7, with no clear D. Between the trimmed V and J ends, which lost 1 base and 0 bases, there was a span of 7 bases. The germline gives CDR1 SEHNR, CDR2 FQNEAQ (reference sequence). The CDR3 length is 14 residues. The CDR3 coding sequence is TGTGCCAGCAGCTTAGGCCAGAACTCCTACGAGCAGTACTTC. Encoded protein: CASSLGQNSYEQYF.

This chain links TRBV9 with TRBJ2-5, with 11 bases aligning to TRBD2. CDR1 and CDR2 from the germline V gene are SGDLS and YYNGEE. CDR3 length: 16 residues. With 3 bases clipped from V and 1 base from J, the junction kept 5 bases outside the gene matches. DNA of the CDR3: TGTGCCAGCAGCGCTCCCGGGACTAGCGGCCAAGAGACCCAGTACTTC. Translation: CASSAPGTSGQETQYF.

This rearrangement joins TRBV6-5 to TRBJ1-3, with D unresolved. Germline CDR1 MNHEY, CDR2 SVGAGI. V lost 5 bases to trimming and J lost 0 bases, with 11 bases between them. CDR3 length: 15 residues. The CDR3 spells CASSTMGNSGNTIYF. The CDR3 bases are TGTGCCAGCAGTACCATGGGCAACTCTGGAAACACCATATATTTT.

The chain links TRBV5-1 to TRBJ2-1, with 10 bases matching TRBD1. CDR3 length equals 14 residues. V dropped 1 base and J dropped 7; count of bases not matched to a gene: 2. Looked up from germline, CDR1 is SGHRS and CDR2 is YFSETQ. CDR3 region: CASSLRQGANEQFF. The DNA of the CDR3 is TGCGCCAGCAGCTTGAGACAGGGGGCTAATGAGCAGTTCTTC.

This clone has only a few counts. The V gene is TRBV11-1, the J gene TRBJ2-7, with 8 positions matching TRBD1. Germline CDR1 is SGHAT and CDR2 is FQDESV (reference sequence). The V segment lost 5 bases and the J segment 0 bases; nucleotides outside the gene matches: 6. The CDR3 spans 15 residues. The CDR3 DNA sequence: TGTGCCAGCAGCACTGGACAGGGCTACTCCTACGAGCAGTACTTC. As protein: CASSTGQGYSYEQYF.

V gene TRBV5-8 combines with J gene TRBJ2-7; D is unclear. The CDR3 is made up of 14 amino acids. Germline CDR1 SGHTS, CDR2 YDEGEE. Deletions cut 2 bases from V and 0 bases from J, with 9 bases between. In nucleotides, the CDR3 is TGTGCCAGCAGCTTTCGATTTAGCTCCTACGAGCAGTACTTC. It encodes CASSFRFSSYEQYF.

The V call is TRBV7-9, the J call TRBJ2-7; TRBD2 aligns across 10 bases. V lost 2 bases to trimming and J lost 7 bases; unmatched junction nucleotides: 8. Germline V gives CDR1 SEHNR, CDR2 FQNEAQ (reference sequence). This CDR3 has 15 amino acids. The CDR3 protein is CASSLKASGSREQYF. The CDR3 nucleotides are TGTGCCAGCAGCTTAAAGGCTAGCGGGAGCCGGGAGCAGTACTTC.

The chain is built from TRBV7-9 and TRBJ2-1; 11 bases map to TRBD1. The V gene end was trimmed by 5 bases and the J gene end by 6 bases; junction bases not matched to a gene: 3. The CDR3 consists of 14 residues. The germline V gene encodes CDR1 SEHNR and CDR2 FQNEAQ (reference sequence). The CDR3 DNA is TGTGCCAGCAGCGGACAGGGGGCGGGCAATGAGCAGTTCTTC. Translating gives CASSGQGAGNEQFF. Variable domain in full (rest from reference TRBV7-9 and TRBJ2-1): DTGVSQNPRHKITKRGQNVTFRCDPISEHNRLYWYRQTLGQGPEFLTYFQNEAQLEKSRLLSDRFSAERPKGSFSTLEIQRTEQGDSAMYLCASSGQGAGNEQFFGPGTRLTVL.

This clone was picked up a small number of times. The chain carries TRBV7-3 and TRBJ2-5; 8 positions agree with TRBD1. Germline values: CDR1 SGHTA, CDR2 FQGTGA. Trimming took 4 bases from V and 5 from J; bases not matched to a gene: 3. The CDR3 consists of 13 residues. The DNA for the CDR3 is TGTGCCAGCAGCTCCAGGGGGCGGGAGACCCAGTACTTC. Translated, it gives CASSSRGRETQYF.

V gene TRBV5-5 combines with J gene TRBJ2-1; the match to TRBD2 covers 8 bases. V was pared by 1 base and J by 4 bases, with 4 bases of the junction left unmatched. CDR1 and CDR2 (germline): SGHKS, YYEKEE (reference sequence). The CDR3 is 15 residues long. The CDR3 reads CASSLSSGVYNEQFF. CDR3 DNA sequence: TGTGCCAGCAGCTTGAGTAGCGGGGTTTACAATGAGCAGTTCTTC.

The chain joins TRBV19 to TRBJ1-1, with D possibly being TRBD1 (6 bases). CDR1 and CDR2 from the germline V gene are LNHDA and SQIVND (reference sequence). There are 15 residues in the CDR3. V was clipped by 6 bases and J by 1 base, with 15 bases between them. In DNA form, the CDR3 reads TGTGCCAGTAGCTTACCGGACAGAAGGAACACTGAAGCTTTCTTT. This gives the protein CASSLPDRRNTEAFF. The full variable domain, its missing parts supplied by reference TRBV19 and TRBJ1-1, is DGGITQSPKYLFRKEGQNVTLSCEQNLNHDAMYWYRQDPGQGLRLIYYSQIVNDFQKGDIAEGYSVSREKKESFPLTVTSAQKNPTAFYLCASSLPDRRNTEAFFGQGTRLTVV.

The chain uses TRBV24-1 and TRBJ2-5; a possible D gene is TRBD2 (6 bases). Germline assignment: CDR1 KGHDR and CDR2 SFDVKD. The CDR3 runs to 15 residues. Trimming stripped 3 bases from V and 4 bases from J, with 14 bases between. CDR3 in amino acids: CATSDPRGAGETQYF. CDR3 nucleotides: TGTGCCACCAGTGATCCCCGCGGGGCCGGAGAGACCCAGTACTTC.

The chain carries TRBV5-1 and TRBJ2-3, with a tentative D call TRBD2 (5 bases). The germline V gene has CDR1 SGHRS and CDR2 YFSETQ. The CDR3 is 14 residues long. The V end was cut by 0 bases, the J end by 4 bases, with 9 bases between. The CDR3 spells CASSLEGVPDTQYF. The CDR3 nucleotides read TGCGCCAGCAGCTTGGAGGGAGTCCCAGATACGCAGTATTTT. Filled out from reference TRBV5-1 and TRBJ2-3, the complete variable domain reads KAGVTQTPRYLIKTRGQQVTLSCSPISGHRSVSWYQQTPGQGLQFLFEYFSETQRNKGNFPGRFSGRQFSNSRSEMNVSTLELGDSALYLCASSLEGVPDTQYFGPGTRLTVL.

The rearrangement joins TRBV10-1 to TRBJ2-7; D possibly corresponds to TRBD1 (6 bases). The CDR3 has 15 residues. The germline V gene has CDR1 WNHNN and CDR2 SYGVQD (reference sequence). With 5 bases removed from V and 0 bases from J, the gap between germline ends came to 14 bases. This CDR3 is CASSSDRLDSYEQYF. For the CDR3, the DNA is TGCGCCAGCAGTTCTGACAGGCTAGACTCCTACGAGCAGTACTTC.

The CDR3 sequence is CASSHQTGPRAYEQYF. DNA of the CDR3: TGTGCCAGCAGCCACCAGACAGGCCCCCGGGCTTACGAGCAGTACTTC. J is TRBJ2-7 and V is TRBV14; weak D call: TRBD1 (6 bases). Germline-derived CDR1 and CDR2 are SGHDN and FVKESK. The CDR3 is 16 residues long. With 3 bases removed from V and 4 bases from J, the gap between germline ends came to 19 bases.

J is TRBJ2-3 and V is TRBV5-6; 7 bases map to TRBD2. V trimming: 4 bases; J trimming: 1 base; junction bases outside the gene matches: 6. The germline gives CDR1 SGHDT, CDR2 YYEEEE. CDR3 length: 15 residues. The CDR3 loop reads CASSHQRDGTDTQYF. In nucleotides, the CDR3 is TGTGCCAGCAGCCACCAGCGGGATGGCACAGATACGCAGTATTTT.